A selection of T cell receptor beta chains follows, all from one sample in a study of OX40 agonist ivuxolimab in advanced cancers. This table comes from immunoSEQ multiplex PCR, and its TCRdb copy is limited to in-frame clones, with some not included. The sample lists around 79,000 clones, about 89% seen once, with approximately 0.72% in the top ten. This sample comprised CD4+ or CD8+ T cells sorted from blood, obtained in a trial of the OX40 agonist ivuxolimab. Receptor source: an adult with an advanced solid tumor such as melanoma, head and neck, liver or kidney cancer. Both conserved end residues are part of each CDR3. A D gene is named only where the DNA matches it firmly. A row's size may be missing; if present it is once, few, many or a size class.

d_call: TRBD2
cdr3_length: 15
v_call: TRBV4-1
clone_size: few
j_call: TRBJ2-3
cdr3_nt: TGCGCCAGCAGCCAAGGACTAGCGGGCGGAAATACGCAGTATTTT
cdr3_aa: CASSQGLAGGNTQYF

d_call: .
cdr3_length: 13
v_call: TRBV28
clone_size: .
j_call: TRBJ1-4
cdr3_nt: TGTGCCAGCAGATTAGGGGGATACGAAAAACTGTTTTTT
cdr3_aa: CASRLGGYEKLFF

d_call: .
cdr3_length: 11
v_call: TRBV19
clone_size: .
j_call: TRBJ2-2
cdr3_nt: TGTGCCAGTAGGAAACCCGGGGAGCTGTTTTTT
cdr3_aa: CASRKPGELFF

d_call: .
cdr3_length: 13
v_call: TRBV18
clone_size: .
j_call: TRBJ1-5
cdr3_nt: TGTGCCAGCTCACCTGACAGCAATCAGCCCCAGCATTTT
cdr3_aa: CASSPDSNQPQHF

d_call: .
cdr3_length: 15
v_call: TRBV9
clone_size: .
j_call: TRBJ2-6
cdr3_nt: TGTGCCAGCAGCGTAGAGGTCTCTGGGGCCAACGTCCTGACTTTC
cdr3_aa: CASSVEVSGANVLTF

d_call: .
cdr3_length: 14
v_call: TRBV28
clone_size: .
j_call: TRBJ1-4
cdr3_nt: TGTGCCAGCAGTTTAGTCGAGGCTAATGAAAAACTGTTTTTT
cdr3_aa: CASSLVEANEKLFF

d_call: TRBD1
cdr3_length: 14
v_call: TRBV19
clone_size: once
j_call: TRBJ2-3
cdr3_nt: TGTGCCAGTAGTATTGGACAGGGAATAGATACGCAGTATTTT
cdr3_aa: CASSIGQGIDTQYF

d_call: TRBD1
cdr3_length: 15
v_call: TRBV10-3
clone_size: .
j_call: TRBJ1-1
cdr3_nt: TGTGCCACTTGGAACACAGGGGGCGTGGGCACTGAAGCTTTCTTT
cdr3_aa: CATWNTGGVGTEAFF

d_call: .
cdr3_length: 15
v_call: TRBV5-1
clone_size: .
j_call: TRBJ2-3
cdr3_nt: TGCGCCAGCAGCTTGTATGGGGACAGCACAGATACGCAGTATTTT
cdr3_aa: CASSLYGDSTDTQYF

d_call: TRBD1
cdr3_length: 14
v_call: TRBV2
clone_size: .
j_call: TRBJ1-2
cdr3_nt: TGTGCCAGCAGTGAAAGACAGGGGGACTATGGCTACACCTTC
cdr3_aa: CASSERQGDYGYTF

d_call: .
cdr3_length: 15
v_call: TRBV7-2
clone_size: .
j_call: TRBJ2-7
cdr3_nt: TGTGCCAGCAGCTTGTCTCCCGGGCGCATGGGAGAGCAGTACTTC
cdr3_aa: CASSLSPGRMGEQYF

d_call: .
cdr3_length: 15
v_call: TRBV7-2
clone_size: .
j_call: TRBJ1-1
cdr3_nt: TGTGCCAGCAGCTTAGAGTCAGGGTATAGGACTGAAGCTTTCTTT
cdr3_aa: CASSLESGYRTEAFF

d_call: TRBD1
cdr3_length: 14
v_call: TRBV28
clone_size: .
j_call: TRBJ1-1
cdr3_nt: TGTGCCAGCAGTTCAGGACAGGGACACACTGAAGCTTTCTTT
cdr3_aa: CASSSGQGHTEAFF

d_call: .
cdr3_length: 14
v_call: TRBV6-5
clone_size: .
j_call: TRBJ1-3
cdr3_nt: TGTGCCAGCCGGCGGGCGGGGGCGCGGAACACCATATATTTT
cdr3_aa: CASRRAGARNTIYF

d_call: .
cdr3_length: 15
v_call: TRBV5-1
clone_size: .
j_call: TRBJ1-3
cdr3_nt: TGCGCCAGCAGCCGGGACCGGAGCTCTGGAAACACCATATATTTT
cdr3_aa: CASSRDRSSGNTIYF

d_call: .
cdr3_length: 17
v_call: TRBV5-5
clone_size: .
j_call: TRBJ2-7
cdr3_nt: TGTGCCAGCAGCTTGATACCCACGAACGGTCCGGGTTTAGAGCAGTACTTC
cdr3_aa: CASSLIPTNGPGLEQYF

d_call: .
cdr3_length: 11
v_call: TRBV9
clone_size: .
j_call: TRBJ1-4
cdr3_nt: TGTGCCAGCAGCGTAGCCGAAAAACTGTTTTTT
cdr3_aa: CASSVAEKLFF

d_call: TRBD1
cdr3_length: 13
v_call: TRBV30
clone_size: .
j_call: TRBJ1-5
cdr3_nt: TGTGCCTGGAGTCCAGGGGGGAATCAGCCCCAGCATTTT
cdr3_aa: CAWSPGGNQPQHF

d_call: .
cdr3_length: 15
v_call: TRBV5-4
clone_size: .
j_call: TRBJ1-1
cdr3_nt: TGTGCCAGCAGCCCGGGACCCTCAAAGAACACTGAAGCTTTCTTT
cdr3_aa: CASSPGPSKNTEAFF

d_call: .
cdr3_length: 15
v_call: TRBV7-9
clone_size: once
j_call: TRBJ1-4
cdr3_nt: TGTGCCAGCAGCTTAGTCTTCGGTGATAATGAAAAACTGTTTTTT
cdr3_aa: CASSLVFGDNEKLFF

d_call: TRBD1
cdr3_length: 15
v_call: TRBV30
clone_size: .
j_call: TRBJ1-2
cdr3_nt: TGTGCCCGGACGCCGGGACAGGGGTGGAGCTATGGCTACACCTTC
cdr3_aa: CARTPGQGWSYGYTF

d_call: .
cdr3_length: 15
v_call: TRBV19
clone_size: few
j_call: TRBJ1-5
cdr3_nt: TGTGCCAGTAGTATAGTTCTGAATCGCAATCAGCCCCAGCATTTT
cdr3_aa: CASSIVLNRNQPQHF

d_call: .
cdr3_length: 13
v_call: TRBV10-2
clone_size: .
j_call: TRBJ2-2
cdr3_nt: TGCGCCAGCAGTGAGTTAGGGGCCGGGGAGCTGTTTTTT
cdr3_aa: CASSELGAGELFF

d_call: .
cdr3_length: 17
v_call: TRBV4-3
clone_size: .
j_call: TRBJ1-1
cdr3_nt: TGCGCCAGCAGCCAAGATCCCCCGGGGGTGGGGGACACTGAAGCTTTCTTT
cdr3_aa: CASSQDPPGVGDTEAFF

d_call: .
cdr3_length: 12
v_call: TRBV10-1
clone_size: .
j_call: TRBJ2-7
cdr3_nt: TGCGCCAGCAGTGATCAGGCCTACGAGCAGTACTTC
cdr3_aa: CASSDQAYEQYF

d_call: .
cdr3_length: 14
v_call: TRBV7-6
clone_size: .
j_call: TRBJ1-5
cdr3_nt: TGTGCCAGCAGCTTAGTCAGGGATTCCCAGCCCCAGCATTTT
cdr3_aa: CASSLVRDSQPQHF

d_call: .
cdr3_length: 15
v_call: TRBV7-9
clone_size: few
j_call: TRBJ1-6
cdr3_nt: TGTGCCAGCAGCTTTCAGGGAAATGAGAATTCACCCCTCCACTTT
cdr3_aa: CASSFQGNENSPLHF

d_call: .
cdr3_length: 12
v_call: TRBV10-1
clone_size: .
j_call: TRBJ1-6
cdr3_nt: TGCGCCAGCAGTGAGGGTAATTCACCCCTCCACTTT
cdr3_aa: CASSEGNSPLHF

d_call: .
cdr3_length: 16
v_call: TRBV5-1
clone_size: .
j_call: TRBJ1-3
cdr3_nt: TGCGCCAGCAGCTTAGTGGGTTCAAACTCTGGAAACACCATATATTTT
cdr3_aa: CASSLVGSNSGNTIYF

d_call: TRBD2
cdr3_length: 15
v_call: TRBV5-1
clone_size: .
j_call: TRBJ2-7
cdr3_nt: TGCGCCAGCAGCCCGGGGACTAGCCAGACTTACGAGCAGTACTTC
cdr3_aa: CASSPGTSQTYEQYF

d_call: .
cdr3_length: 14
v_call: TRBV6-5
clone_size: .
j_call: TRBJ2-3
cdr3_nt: TGTGCCAGCAGTTACAGCGTCGCCACAGATACGCAGTATTTT
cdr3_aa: CASSYSVATDTQYF

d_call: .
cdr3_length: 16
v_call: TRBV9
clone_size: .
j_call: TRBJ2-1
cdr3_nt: TGTGCCAGCAGCGTAGAGGGCAGGGGAACCTACAATGAGCAGTTCTTC
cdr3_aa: CASSVEGRGTYNEQFF

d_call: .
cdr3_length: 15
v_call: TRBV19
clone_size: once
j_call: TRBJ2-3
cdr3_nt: TGTGCCAGTAACAAAGGGGAAAGTAGCACAGATACGCAGTATTTT
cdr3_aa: CASNKGESSTDTQYF

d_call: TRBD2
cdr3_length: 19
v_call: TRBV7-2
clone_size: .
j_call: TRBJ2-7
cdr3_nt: TGTGCCAGCAGCTTAGATCGACTAGCGGGAGGGTTCATCCCCCACGAGCAGTACTTC
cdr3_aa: CASSLDRLAGGFIPHEQYF

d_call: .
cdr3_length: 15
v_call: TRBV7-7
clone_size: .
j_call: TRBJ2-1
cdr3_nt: TGTGCTAGCAGCTTAGGATCTAGTAGCAACAATGAGCAGTTCTTC
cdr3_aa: CASSLGSSSNNEQFF

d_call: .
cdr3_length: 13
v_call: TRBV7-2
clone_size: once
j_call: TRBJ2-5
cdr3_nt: TGTGCCAGCAGCTTGAGCAGACAAGAGACCCAGTACTTC
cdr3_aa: CASSLSRQETQYF

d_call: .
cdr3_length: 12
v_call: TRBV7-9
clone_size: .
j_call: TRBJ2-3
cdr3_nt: TGTGCCAGCAGCCCCCGGACAGATACGCAGTATTTT
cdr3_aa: CASSPRTDTQYF

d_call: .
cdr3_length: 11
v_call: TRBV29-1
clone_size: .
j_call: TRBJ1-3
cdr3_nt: TGCAGCGTTGATCGGGGAAACACCATATATTTT
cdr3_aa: CSVDRGNTIYF

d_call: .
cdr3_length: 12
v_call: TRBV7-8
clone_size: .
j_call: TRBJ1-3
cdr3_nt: TGTGCCAGCAGCTTCGAGCGAAACACCATATATTTT
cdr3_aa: CASSFERNTIYF

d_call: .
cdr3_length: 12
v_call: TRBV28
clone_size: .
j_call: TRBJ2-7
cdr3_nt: TGTGCCAGCAGTTTCGAAGTGTACGAGCAGTACTTC
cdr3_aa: CASSFEVYEQYF

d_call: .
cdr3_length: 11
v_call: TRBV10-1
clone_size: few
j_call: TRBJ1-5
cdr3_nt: TGCGCCAGGGGGAGCAATCAGCCCCAGCATTTT
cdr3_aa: CARGSNQPQHF

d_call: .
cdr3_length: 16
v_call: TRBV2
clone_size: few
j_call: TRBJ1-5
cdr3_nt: TGTGCCAGCAGTGACTCTACAGGGCTTAGCAATCAGCCCCAGCATTTT
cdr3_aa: CASSDSTGLSNQPQHF

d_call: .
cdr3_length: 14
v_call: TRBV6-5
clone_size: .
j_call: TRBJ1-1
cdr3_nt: TGTGCCAGCAGTTCCGGCCGGGGAAGGACTGAAGCTTTCTTT
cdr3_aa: CASSSGRGRTEAFF

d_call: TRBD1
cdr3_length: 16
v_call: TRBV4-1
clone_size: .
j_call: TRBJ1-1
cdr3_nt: TGCGCCAGCAAGGAGCGGGCAGGGGGAATGAACACTGAAGCTTTCTTT
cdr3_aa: CASKERAGGMNTEAFF

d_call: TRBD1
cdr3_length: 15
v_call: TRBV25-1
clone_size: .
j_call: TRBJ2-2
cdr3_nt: TGTGCCAGCAGTGAACTAACAGGGGGCTCCGGGGAGCTGTTTTTT
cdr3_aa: CASSELTGGSGELFF

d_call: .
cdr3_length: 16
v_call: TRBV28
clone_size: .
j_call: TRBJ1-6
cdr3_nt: TGTGCCAGCAGCATGGGGGCTACCCCTTCCAATTCACCCCTCCACTTT
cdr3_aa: CASSMGATPSNSPLHF

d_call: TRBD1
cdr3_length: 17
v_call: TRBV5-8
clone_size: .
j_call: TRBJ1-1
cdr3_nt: TGTGCCAGAACCGTGGTCAGACAGGGTAGATTGAACACTGAAGCTTTCTTT
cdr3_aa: CARTVVRQGRLNTEAFF

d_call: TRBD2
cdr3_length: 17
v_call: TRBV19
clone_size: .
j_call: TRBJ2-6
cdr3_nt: TGTGCCAGTAGTATGATAGCGGGGGGGCCTGGGGCCAACGTCCTGACTTTC
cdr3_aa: CASSMIAGGPGANVLTF

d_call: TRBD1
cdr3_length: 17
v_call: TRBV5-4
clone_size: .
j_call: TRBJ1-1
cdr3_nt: TGTGCCAGCAGCCCCGGGACAGGGGGCGTTATGAACACTGAAGCTTTCTTT
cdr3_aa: CASSPGTGGVMNTEAFF

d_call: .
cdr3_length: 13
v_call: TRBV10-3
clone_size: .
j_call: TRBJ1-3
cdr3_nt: TGTGCCACCCGGACAGTCTCTGGAAACACCATATATTTT
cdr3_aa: CATRTVSGNTIYF

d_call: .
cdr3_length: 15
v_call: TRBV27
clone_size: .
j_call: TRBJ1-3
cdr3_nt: TGTGCCAGCAGTTTCCCAGGTAGGTCTGGAAACACCATATATTTT
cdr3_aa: CASSFPGRSGNTIYF

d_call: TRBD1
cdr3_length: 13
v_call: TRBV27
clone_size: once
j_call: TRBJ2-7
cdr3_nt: TGTGTCAGTCGGAGGCAGGGGGCTTACGAGCAGTACTTC
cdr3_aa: CVSRRQGAYEQYF